This T cell receptor (beta chain) was sequenced for a study of T cell responses to AZD1222 COVID-19 vaccine. Turning to this clone: The antigen remains unidentified.

General observations from the study: As reported, nearly half of all spike-specific TCRs target variant regions that are unmutated. An increase in Spike-specific TCR breadth and depth was observed after two AZD1222 doses.

Method: immunoSEQ multiplex PCR; TCRdb's copy keeps in-frame clones and lacks some. The sample lists about 130,000 clones, about 93% seen once, with approximately 0.85% in the top ten. The CDR3 runs 13 residues. This clonotype originated in an adult in good health. The sequencing used peripheral blood, collected on day 0 of AZD1222 vaccination. The genes are TRBV21-1 and TRBJ2-5; the table's TRBD1 call for D was not verified on the DNA. TRBV21-1 is deemed a pseudogene. CDR3 sequence reads: CASSGQLQETQYF. CDR3 nucleotide sequence: TGTGCCAGCTCGGGACAGCTCCAAGAGACCCAGTACTTC.